This T cell receptor beta chain originates from a study of blood T cell repertoires in COVID-19. CDR3 size: 15 residues. V was shortened by 4 bases and J by 6 bases, with 18 bases between the two germline ends. Germline values: CDR1 SNHLY, CDR2 FYNNEI. Method: immunoSEQ multiplex PCR; TCRdb's copy keeps in-frame clones and lacks some. This sample yields fewer than 350,000 clones, of which more than 75% are seen a single time; about 2.3% belongs to the top ten. The rearrangement joins TRBV2 to TRBJ1-1, with no clear D. Sequenced material: PBMCs or T cells enriched from blood (not recorded which). This TCR was recovered from a woman aged 40-49 years with acute COVID-19. CDR3 in DNA: TGTGCCAGCAGTGTGGAACTGACGGAGGGCGCTGAAGCTTTCTTT. Encoded protein: CASSVELTEGAEAFF.